This TCR beta chain was observed in a study of shared clonotypes between healthy human individuals. The table came from immunoSEQ multiplex PCR; TCRdb's copy has only in-frame clones and leaves some out. The sample consists of about 990,000 clones, 75% to 85% of them appearing once. The CDR3 loop spans 16 amino acids. V usage is TRBV21-1 and J usage is TRBJ2-5; TRBD2 was called by the table and not checked on the DNA. The J call is doubtful: the DNA matches TRBJ2-7 better. TRBV21-1 is designated a pseudogene. The clonotype was recovered from a man younger than 35 in good health. Some clones in this sample may be carry-over from other donors' samples. Material for sequencing was memory CD4+ T cells from PBMCs. Sample subset: CD45RA-negative fraction. CDR3 sequence reads: CASSKLAAAKSYEQYF. For the CDR3, the DNA is TGTGCCAGCAGCAAATTAGCAGCGGCAAAATCCTACGAGCAGTACTTC.